This T cell receptor beta chain was profiled in a study of regulatory T cells in long-lasting Graves disease. This clonotype was recorded at least ten times. The time point denotes: persistent/refractory GD, antithyroid drugs over 5 years with positive TRAb. PBMC RNA served as the TCR library source. CDR3-region Arm-PCR and iRepertoire HTBI primers produced the TCR beta libraries. TCRdb ran MiXCR on the multiplex PCR reads and lists one entry per CDR3 protein. Of under 450,000 distinct CDR3 sequences listed, roughly a quarter were seen once; the top ten hold around 24%. Trimming shortened V by 1 base and J by 5 bases, and 12 bases separated the two germline ends. CDR3 size: 15 residues. Germline lookup yields CDR1 LNHNV and CDR2 YYDKDF (reference sequence).

The specimen was peripheral blood mononuclear cells (PBMCs), collected when the disease was refractory, from a patient treated with antithyroid drugs. The receptor comes from a female donor with Graves disease. The rearrangement joins TRBV15 to TRBJ1-5; D ambiguous. CDR3 in amino acids: CATSRVGNVDQPQHF. The CDR3 DNA reads as TGTGCCACCAGCAGAGTTGGGAACGTTGATCAGCCCCAGCATTTT. Together with reference TRBV15 and TRBJ1-5, the CDR3 gives the full variable domain: DAMVIQNPRYQVTQFGKPVTLSCSQTLNHNVMYWYQQKSSQAPKLLFHYYDKDFNNEADTPDNFQSRRPNTSFCFLDIRSPGLGDTAMYLCATSRVGNVDQPQHFGDGTRLSIL.